The 7 T cell receptor beta chains reported below all come from one sample, sequenced in a study of human thymus T cells. Assay: immunoSEQ multiplex PCR; the TCRdb copy retains only in-frame clones and omits some. The sample carries 75,000 to 90,000 clones, just over 95% recorded once. Resections removed during corrective heart surgery provided the thymus tissue used. The sequenced material came from thymus tissue. The receptor source for this set is a boy in the first two years of life with a congenital heart defect but otherwise immunologically healthy.

This sequence joins TRBV21-1 and TRBJ2-1. TRBV21-1 is described as a pseudogene. The CDR3 runs to 15 residues. Here the CDR3 reads CASSTTTILYNEQFF. The CDR3 DNA reads as TGTGCCAGCAGCACGACAACTATCCTATACAATGAGCAGTTCTTC.

V gene TRBV19 combines with J gene TRBJ1-2; 8 bases line up with TRBD1. CDR1 and CDR2 from the germline V gene are LNHDA and SQIVND (reference sequence). There are 15 residues in the CDR3. Trimming cost V 3 bases and J 3 bases; bases outside gene matches: 6. This chain's CDR3 is CASSMGLQGDYGYTF. CDR3 nucleotide sequence: TGTGCCAGTAGTATGGGCTTACAGGGGGACTATGGCTACACCTTC.

V usage is TRBV5-5 and J usage is TRBJ1-2, with 8 bases that match TRBD1. Trimming removed 1 base from V and 6 bases from J; junction bases left unmatched: 5. Germline V gives CDR1 SGHKS, CDR2 YYEKEE (reference sequence). CDR3 size: 14 residues. The CDR3 coding sequence is TGTGCCAGCAGCTTGCTGACAGGGGCAGATGGCTACACCTTC. Its protein is CASSLLTGADGYTF.

This chain connects TRBV5-1 to TRBJ2-1; TRBD2 agrees at 9 bases. Germline V gene data show CDR1 as SGHRS and CDR2 as YFSETQ. The CDR3 is 20 amino acids. V dropped 1 base and J dropped 5; count of bases not matched to a gene: 19. The CDR3 DNA sequence: TGCGCCAGCAGCTTGAGTGAGTTAGCGGGGGAGTCCGCTCCGGACAATGAGCAGTTCTTC. This sequence encodes CASSLSELAGESAPDNEQFF.

V is TRBV13 and J is TRBJ2-5; 10 bases are a match to TRBD2. CDR1 is PRHDT and CDR2 is FYEKMQ in the germline V gene (reference sequence). This CDR3 is 17 amino acids long. Trimming took 2 bases from V and 5 from J; bases not matched to a gene: 11. CDR3 nucleotides: TGTGCCAGCAGCTTATCGGCTAGCGGGGGTGAGTGGGAGACCCAGTACTTC. It specifies CASSLSASGGEWETQYF.

The V gene is TRBV13, the J gene TRBJ2-5; 7 bases map to TRBD2. Germline CDR1 reads PRHDT; CDR2 reads FYEKMQ (reference sequence). This CDR3 is 16 amino acids long. With V trimmed by 5 bases and J by 5 bases, 14 bases remained unmatched. CDR3 sequence: CASSPRASGAGETQYF. In DNA form, the CDR3 reads TGTGCCAGCAGCCCTCGGGCTAGCGGTGCGGGGGAGACCCAGTACTTC.

The chain combines TRBV9 with TRBJ1-6; a weak D match, TRBD1 (5 bases). V dropped 1 base and J dropped 8 bases, with 10 bases sitting between them. The length of the CDR3 is 14 residues. CDR1 SGDLS and CDR2 YYNGEE come from the germline V gene. The CDR3 spells CASSVIGGYSPLHF. The DNA for the CDR3 is TGTGCCAGCAGCGTAATCGGGGGATATTCACCCCTCCACTTT. The complete variable domain, with remaining parts taken from reference TRBV9 and TRBJ1-6, reads DSGVTQTPKHLITATGQRVTLRCSPRSGDLSVYWYQQSLDQGLQFLIQYYNGEERAKGNILERFSAQQFPDLHSELNLSSLELGDSALYFCASSVIGGYSPLHFGNGTRLTVT.